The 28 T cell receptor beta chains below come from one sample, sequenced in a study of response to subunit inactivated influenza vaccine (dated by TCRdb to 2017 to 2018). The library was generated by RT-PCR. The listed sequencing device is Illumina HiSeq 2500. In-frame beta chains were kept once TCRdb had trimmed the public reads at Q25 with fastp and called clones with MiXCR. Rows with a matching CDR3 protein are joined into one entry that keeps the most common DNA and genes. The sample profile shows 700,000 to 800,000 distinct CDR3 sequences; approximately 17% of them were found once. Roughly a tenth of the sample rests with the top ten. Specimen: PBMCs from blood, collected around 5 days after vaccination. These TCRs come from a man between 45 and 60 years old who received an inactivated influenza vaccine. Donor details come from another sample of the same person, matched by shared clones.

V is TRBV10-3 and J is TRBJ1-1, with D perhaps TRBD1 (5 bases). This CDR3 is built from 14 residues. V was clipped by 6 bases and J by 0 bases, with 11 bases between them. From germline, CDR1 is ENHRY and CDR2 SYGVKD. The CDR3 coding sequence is TGTGCCATCAGGGAGGGGCGTCTGAACACTGAAGCTTTCTTT. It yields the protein CAIREGRLNTEAFF.

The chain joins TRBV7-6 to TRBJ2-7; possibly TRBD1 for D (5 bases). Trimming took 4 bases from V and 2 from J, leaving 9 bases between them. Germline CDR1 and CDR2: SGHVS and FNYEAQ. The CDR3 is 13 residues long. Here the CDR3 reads CASSSQETYEQYF. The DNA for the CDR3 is TGTGCCAGCAGCTCACAGGAGACCTACGAGCAGTACTTC.

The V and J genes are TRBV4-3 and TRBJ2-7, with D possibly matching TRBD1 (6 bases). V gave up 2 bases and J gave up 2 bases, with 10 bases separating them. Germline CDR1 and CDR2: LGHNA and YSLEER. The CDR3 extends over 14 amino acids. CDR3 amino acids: CASSQSGAAYEQYF. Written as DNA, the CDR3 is TGCGCCAGCAGCCAATCAGGGGCGGCCTACGAGCAGTACTTC.

CDR3: CASSLSGAGREKLFF. Here the CDR3 DNA reads TGCGCCAGCAGCTTATCCGGGGCCGGTAGGGAAAAACTGTTTTTT. The V gene is TRBV5-1, the J gene TRBJ1-4, with a possible D match to TRBD1 (5 bases). The length of the CDR3 is 15 residues. The germline V gene encodes CDR1 SGHRS and CDR2 YFSETQ. Trimming removed 2 bases from V and 8 bases from J, with 16 bases in between.

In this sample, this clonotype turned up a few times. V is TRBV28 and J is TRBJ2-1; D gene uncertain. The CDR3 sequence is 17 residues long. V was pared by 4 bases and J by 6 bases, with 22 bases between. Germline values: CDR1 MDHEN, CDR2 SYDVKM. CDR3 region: CASSSSLVLGVANEQFF. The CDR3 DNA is TGTGCCAGCAGTTCCTCTCTCGTTCTAGGAGTGGCCAATGAGCAGTTCTTC.

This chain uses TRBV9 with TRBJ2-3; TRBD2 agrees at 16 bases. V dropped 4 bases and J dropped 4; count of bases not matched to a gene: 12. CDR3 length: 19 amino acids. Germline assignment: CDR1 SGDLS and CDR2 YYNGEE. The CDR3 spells CASSPYGTSGGAVADTQYF. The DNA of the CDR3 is TGTGCCAGCAGCCCATACGGGACTAGCGGGGGGGCCGTGGCAGATACGCAGTATTTT. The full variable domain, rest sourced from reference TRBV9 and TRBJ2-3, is DSGVTQTPKHLITATGQRVTLRCSPRSGDLSVYWYQQSLDQGLQFLIQYYNGEERAKGNILERFSAQQFPDLHSELNLSSLELGDSALYFCASSPYGTSGGAVADTQYFGPGTRLTVL.

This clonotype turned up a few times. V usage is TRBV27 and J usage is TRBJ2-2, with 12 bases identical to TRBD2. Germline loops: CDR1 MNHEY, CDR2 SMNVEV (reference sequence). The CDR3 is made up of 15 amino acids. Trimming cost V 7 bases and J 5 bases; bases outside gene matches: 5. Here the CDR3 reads CASKQGTSGTGELFF. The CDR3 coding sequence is TGTGCCAGCAAACAAGGGACTAGCGGGACCGGGGAGCTGTTTTTT.

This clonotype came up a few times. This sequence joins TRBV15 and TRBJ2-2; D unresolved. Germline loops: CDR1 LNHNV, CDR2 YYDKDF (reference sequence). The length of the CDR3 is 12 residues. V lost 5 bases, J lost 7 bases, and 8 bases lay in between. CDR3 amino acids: CATSPSYGELFF. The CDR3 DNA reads TGTGCCACCAGCCCATCATACGGGGAGCTGTTTTTT.

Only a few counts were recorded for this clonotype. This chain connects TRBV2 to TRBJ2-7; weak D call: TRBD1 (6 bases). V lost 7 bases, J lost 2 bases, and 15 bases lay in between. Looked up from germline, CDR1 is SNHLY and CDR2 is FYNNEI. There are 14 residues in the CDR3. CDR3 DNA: TGTGCCAGCAATACAGGGCCCGACACCTACGAGCAGTACTTC. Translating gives CASNTGPDTYEQYF.

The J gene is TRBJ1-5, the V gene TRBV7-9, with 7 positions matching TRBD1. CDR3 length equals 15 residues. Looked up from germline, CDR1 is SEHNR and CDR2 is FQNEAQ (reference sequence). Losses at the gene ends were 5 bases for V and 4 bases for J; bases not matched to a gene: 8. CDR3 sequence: CASSAGTAVNQPQHF. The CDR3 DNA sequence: TGTGCCAGCAGCGCCGGGACAGCTGTGAATCAGCCCCAGCATTTT.

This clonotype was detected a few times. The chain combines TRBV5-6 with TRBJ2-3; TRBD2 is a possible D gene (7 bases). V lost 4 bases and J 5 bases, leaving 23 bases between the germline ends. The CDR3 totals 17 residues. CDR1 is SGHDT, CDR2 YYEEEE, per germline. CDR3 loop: CASSPLLRGGTEDTQYF. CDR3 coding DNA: TGTGCCAGCAGCCCCCTTCTGAGGGGGGGCACGGAAGATACGCAGTATTTT. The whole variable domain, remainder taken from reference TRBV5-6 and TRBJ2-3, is DAGVTQSPTHLIKTRGQQVTLRCSPKSGHDTVSWYQQALGQGPQFIFQYYEEEERQRGNFPDRFSGHQFPNYSSELNVNALLLGDSALYLCASSPLLRGGTEDTQYFGPGTRLTVL.

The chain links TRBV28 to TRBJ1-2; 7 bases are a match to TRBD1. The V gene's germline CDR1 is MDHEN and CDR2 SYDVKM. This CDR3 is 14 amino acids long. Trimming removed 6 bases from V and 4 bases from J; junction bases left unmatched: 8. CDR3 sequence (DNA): TGTGCCAGCAGGCCACGGACAGGTAGCTATGGCTACACCTTC. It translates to CASRPRTGSYGYTF.

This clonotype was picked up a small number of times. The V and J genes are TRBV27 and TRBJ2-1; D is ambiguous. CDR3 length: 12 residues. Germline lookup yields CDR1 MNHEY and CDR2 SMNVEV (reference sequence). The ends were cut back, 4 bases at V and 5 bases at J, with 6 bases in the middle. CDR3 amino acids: CASSYMNNEQFF. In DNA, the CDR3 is TGTGCCAGCAGTTATATGAACAATGAGCAGTTCTTC.

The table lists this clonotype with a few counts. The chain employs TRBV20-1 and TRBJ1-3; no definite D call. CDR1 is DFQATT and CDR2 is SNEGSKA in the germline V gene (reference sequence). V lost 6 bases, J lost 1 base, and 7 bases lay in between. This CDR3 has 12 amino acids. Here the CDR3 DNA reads TGCAGTGCCGAGAAATCTGGAAACACCATATATTTT. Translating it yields CSAEKSGNTIYF.

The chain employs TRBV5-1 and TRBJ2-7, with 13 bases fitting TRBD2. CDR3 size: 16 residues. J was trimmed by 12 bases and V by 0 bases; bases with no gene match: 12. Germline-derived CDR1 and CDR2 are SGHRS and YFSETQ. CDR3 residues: CASSLAELLAGGRAYF. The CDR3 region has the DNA TGCGCCAGCAGCTTGGCTGAATTACTAGCGGGAGGGAGAGCGTACTTC. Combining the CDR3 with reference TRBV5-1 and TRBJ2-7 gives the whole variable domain KAGVTQTPRYLIKTRGQQVTLSCSPISGHRSVSWYQQTPGQGLQFLFEYFSETQRNKGNFPGRFSGRQFSNSRSEMNVSTLELGDSALYLCASSLAELLAGGRAYFGPGTRLTVT.

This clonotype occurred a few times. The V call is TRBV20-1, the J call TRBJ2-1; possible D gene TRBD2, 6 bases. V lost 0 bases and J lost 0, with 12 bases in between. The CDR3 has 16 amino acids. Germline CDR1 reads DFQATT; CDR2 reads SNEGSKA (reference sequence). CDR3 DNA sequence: TGCAGTGCTAGAGATCTGGAGGGAGCCTCCTACAATGAGCAGTTCTTC. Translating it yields CSARDLEGASYNEQFF.

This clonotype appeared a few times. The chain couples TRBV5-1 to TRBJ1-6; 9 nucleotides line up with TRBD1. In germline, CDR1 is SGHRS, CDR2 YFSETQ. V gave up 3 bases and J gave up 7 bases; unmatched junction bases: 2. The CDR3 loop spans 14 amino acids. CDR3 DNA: TGCGCCAGCAGCTGGACAGGGGAGAATTCACCCCTCCACTTT. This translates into CASSWTGENSPLHF.

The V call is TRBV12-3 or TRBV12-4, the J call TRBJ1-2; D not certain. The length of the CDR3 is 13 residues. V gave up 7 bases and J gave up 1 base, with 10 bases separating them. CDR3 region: CASKSGGNYGYTF. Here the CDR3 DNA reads TGTGCCAGCAAATCCGGTGGTAACTATGGCTACACCTTC.

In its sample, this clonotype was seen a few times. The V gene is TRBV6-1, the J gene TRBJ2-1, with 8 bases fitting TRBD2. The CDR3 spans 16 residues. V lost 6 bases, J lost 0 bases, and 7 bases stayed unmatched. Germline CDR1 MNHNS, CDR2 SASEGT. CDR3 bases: TGTGCCAGCAGCGCATTAGCGGGAAACTCCTACAATGAGCAGTTCTTC. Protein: CASSALAGNSYNEQFF.

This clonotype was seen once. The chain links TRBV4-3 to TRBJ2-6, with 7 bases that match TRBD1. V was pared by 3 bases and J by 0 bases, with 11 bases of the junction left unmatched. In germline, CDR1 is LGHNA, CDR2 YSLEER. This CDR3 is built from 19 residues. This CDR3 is CASSQATGTANSGANVLTF. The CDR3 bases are TGCGCCAGCAGCCAGGCAACCGGGACAGCCAACTCTGGGGCCAACGTCCTGACTTTC.

CDR3 in amino acids: CSARGTGGTEAFF. The CDR3 region has the DNA TGCAGTGCTAGAGGAACAGGGGGCACTGAAGCTTTCTTT. The rearrangement joins TRBV20-1 to TRBJ1-1, with TRBD1 matching over 8 bases. After removal of 1 base from V and 4 bases from J, the junction contained 2 bases not matched to a gene. The CDR3 consists of 13 residues. Germline values: CDR1 DFQATT, CDR2 SNEGSKA (reference sequence).

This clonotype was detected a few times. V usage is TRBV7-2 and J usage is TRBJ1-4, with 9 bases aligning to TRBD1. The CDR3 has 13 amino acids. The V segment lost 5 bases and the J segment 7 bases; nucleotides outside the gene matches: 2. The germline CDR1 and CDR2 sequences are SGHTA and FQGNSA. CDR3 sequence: CASSRDRAEKLFF. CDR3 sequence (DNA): TGTGCCAGCAGCCGGGACAGGGCTGAAAAACTGTTTTTT. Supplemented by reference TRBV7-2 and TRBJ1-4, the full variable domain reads GAGVSQSPSNKVTEKGKDVELRCDPISGHTALYWYRQSLGQGLEFLIYFQGNSAPDKSGLPSDRFSAERTGGSVSTLTIQRTQQEDSAVYLCASSRDRAEKLFFGSGTQLSVL.

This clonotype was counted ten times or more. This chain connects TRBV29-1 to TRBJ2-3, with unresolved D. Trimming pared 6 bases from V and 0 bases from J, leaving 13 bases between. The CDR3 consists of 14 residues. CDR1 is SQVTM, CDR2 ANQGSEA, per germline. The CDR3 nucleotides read TGCAGCGTCGCCGTGGTGAGCAGCACAGATACGCAGTATTTT. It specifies CSVAVVSSTDTQYF.

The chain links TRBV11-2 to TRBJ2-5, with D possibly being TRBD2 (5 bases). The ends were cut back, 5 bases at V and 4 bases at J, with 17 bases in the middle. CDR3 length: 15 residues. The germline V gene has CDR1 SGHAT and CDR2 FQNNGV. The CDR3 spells CASSARLGVGETQYF. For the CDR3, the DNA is TGTGCCAGCAGCGCCAGACTCGGGGTGGGAGAGACCCAGTACTTC.

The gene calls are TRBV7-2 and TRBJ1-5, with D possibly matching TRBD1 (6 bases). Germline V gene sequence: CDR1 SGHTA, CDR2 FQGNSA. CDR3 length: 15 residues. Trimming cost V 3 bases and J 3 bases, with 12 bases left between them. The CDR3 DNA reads TGTGCCAGCAGCTTTCGGCAGGGGCCCAATCAGCCCCAGCATTTT. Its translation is CASSFRQGPNQPQHF. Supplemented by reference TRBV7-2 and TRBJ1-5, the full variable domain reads GAGVSQSPSNKVTEKGKDVELRCDPISGHTALYWYRQSLGQGLEFLIYFQGNSAPDKSGLPSDRFSAERTGGSVSTLTIQRTQQEDSAVYLCASSFRQGPNQPQHFGDGTRLSIL.

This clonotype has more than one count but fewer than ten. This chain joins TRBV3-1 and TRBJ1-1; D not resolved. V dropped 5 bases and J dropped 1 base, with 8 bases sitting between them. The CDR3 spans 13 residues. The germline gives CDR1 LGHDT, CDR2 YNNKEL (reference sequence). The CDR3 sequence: CASSNYGNTEAFF. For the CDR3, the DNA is TGTGCCAGCAGCAACTACGGGAACACTGAAGCTTTCTTT. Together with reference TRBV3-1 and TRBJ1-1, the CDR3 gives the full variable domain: DTAVSQTPKYLVTQMGNDKSIKCEQNLGHDTMYWYKQDSKKFLKIMFSYNNKELIINETVPNRFSPKSPDKAHLNLHINSLELGDSAVYFCASSNYGNTEAFFGQGTRLTVV.

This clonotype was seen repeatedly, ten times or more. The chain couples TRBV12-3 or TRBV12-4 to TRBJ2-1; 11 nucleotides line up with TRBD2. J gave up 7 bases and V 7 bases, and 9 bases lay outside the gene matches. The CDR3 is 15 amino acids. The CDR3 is CASTRLAGMSNEQFF. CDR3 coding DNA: TGTGCCAGCACCCGACTAGCGGGAATGAGTAATGAGCAGTTCTTC.

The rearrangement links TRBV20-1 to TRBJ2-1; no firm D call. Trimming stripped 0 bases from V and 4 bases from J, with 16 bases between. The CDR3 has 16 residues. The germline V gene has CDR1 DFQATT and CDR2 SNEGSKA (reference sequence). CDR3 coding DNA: TGCAGTGCTAGAGATTCGATGCAGTCTCGATACAATGAGCAGTTCTTC. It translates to CSARDSMQSRYNEQFF.